This T cell receptor (beta chain) emerged from a study of blood T cells in healthy people across ages. Notes on the study in general: The percentage of naive T cells correlated strongly with TCR beta diversity. Aged donors had fewer naive CD4+ cells and lower diversity than long-lived donors.

Of note for this clonotype: Its cognate antigen is unknown.

Through a sample-barcoded 5' primer and a J-beta primer mix, a second PCR was run for roughly 7 to 11 cycles. MiXCR, applied by TCRdb to the 5' RACE reads, yields one record per CDR3 protein. This sample has approximately 810,000 distinct CDR3 sequences, with 25% to 35% found just once. The study recruited healthy Caucasian donors from Russia who were aged about 6 to 90. Researchers collected 9.5 to 10 milliliters of peripheral blood from every single donor. V was pared by 8 bases and J by 0 bases, with 9 bases between. Germline CDR1 is SGHTA and CDR2 is FQGNSA. This CDR3 region has 13 residues. This chain uses TRBV7-2 with TRBJ2-3; D is ambiguous. The receptor's source is a woman aged 80 or over in good health. The sequenced sample was blood. CDR3 nucleotides: TGTGCCAGCGTGCGCACTAGCACAGATACGCAGTATTTT. This translates into CASVRTSTDTQYF.